This entry lists 22 T cell receptor beta chains sequenced from one sample in a study of blood T cell repertoires in COVID-19. Produced via immunoSEQ multiplex PCR; TCRdb's table is partial and in-frame only. The data contain some 200,000 clones, 86% of them singletons. Sequencing was carried out using peripheral blood. The receptors derive from a man aged 45-60 years with acute or convalescent COVID-19.

This clone is a singleton in its sample. The chain couples TRBV28 to TRBJ2-7; TRBD1 matches 7 bases. The J segment lost 7 bases and the V segment lost 11 bases, leaving 17 bases of the junction unmatched. Germline CDR1 MDHEN, CDR2 SYDVKM. This CDR3 region has 14 residues. Here the CDR3 reads CASRGQGESREQYF. CDR3 DNA: TGTGCCTCAAGGGGGCAGGGAGAATCGAGGGAGCAGTACTTC.

The V call is TRBV6-5, the J call TRBJ2-3, with a tentative D call TRBD1 (6 bases). The V end lost 2 bases, the J end lost 0 bases, and 9 bases lay between the germline ends. This CDR3 is 15 amino acids long. In germline, CDR1 is MNHEY, CDR2 SVGAGI. CDR3 DNA: TGTGCCAGCAGTTACGGCAGGGGTAGCACAGATACGCAGTATTTT. This encodes CASSYGRGSTDTQYF.

The rearrangement links TRBV5-1 to TRBJ2-3, with D possibly matching TRBD1 (6 bases). The CDR3 runs to 14 residues. V dropped 5 bases and J dropped 6 bases, with 16 bases sitting between them. Germline CDR1 is SGHRS and CDR2 is YFSETQ. The CDR3 reads CASSHVQGMDTQYF. Here the CDR3 DNA reads TGCGCCAGCAGTCACGTACAGGGTATGGATACGCAGTATTTT.

This chain uses TRBV13 with TRBJ2-7, with 8 bases that match TRBD1. CDR3 length: 13 amino acids. V lost 6 bases to trimming and J lost 2 bases; unmatched junction nucleotides: 3. The germline CDR1 and CDR2 sequences are PRHDT and FYEKMQ (reference sequence). The CDR3 coding sequence is TGTGCCAGCAGTCTACAGGGGGCCTACGAGCAGTACTTC. Its translation is CASSLQGAYEQYF. Looking up the rest from reference TRBV13 and TRBJ2-7 gives the full variable domain: AAGVIQSPRHLIKEKRETATLKCYPIPRHDTVYWYQQGPGQDPQFLISFYEKMQSDKGSIPDRFSAQQFSDYHSELNMSSLELGDSALYFCASSLQGAYEQYFGPGTRLTVT.

V and J are TRBV7-2 and TRBJ1-2; TRBD1 matches at 9 bases. CDR3 length equals 14 residues. Germline lookup yields CDR1 SGHTA and CDR2 FQGNSA. V gave up 5 bases and J gave up 4 bases; unmatched junction bases: 5. The CDR3 DNA reads TGTGCCAGCAGCCGCCGGGACAGGGTCTATGGCTACACCTTC. It specifies CASSRRDRVYGYTF.

This chain connects TRBV6-5 to TRBJ1-5; D may be TRBD1 (5 bases). This CDR3 has 14 amino acids. Germline values: CDR1 MNHEY, CDR2 SVGAGI. V was shortened by 0 bases and J by 6 bases, with 9 bases between the two germline ends. The CDR3 is CASSYSQGAQPQHF. CDR3 coding DNA: TGTGCCAGCAGTTACTCTCAGGGCGCTCAGCCCCAGCATTTT.

The V call is TRBV2, the J call TRBJ1-6; 10 positions agree with TRBD1. CDR3 length equals 15 residues. J gave up 8 bases and V 1 base, and 2 bases lay outside the gene matches. CDR1 is SNHLY and CDR2 is FYNNEI in the germline V gene. As DNA, the CDR3 is TGTGCCAGCAGTGAAGGGACAGGGGGTTATTCACCCCTCCACTTT. Its protein product is CASSEGTGGYSPLHF.

The chain is built from TRBV5-8 and TRBJ2-5; TRBD1 is a possible D gene (5 bases). This CDR3 spans 15 amino acids. In germline, CDR1 is SGHTS, CDR2 YDEGEE. With 4 bases removed from V and 1 base from J, the gap between germline ends came to 14 bases. In nucleotides, the CDR3 is TGTGCCAGCAGCCCGTATCCAGGGTTCCAAGAGACCCAGTACTTC. Translating gives CASSPYPGFQETQYF.

This chain links TRBV19 with TRBJ1-5; D is unresolved. Trimming left V 4 bases short and J 2 bases short, with 27 bases between. CDR1 and CDR2 (germline): LNHDA, SQIVND (reference sequence). CDR3 length: 20 residues. CDR3 protein: CASSTASPGLNTRGNQPQHF. The CDR3, as DNA: TGTGCCAGTAGTACCGCTTCGCCTGGATTAAACACTAGGGGCAATCAGCCCCAGCATTTT.

V gene TRBV6-5 combines with J gene TRBJ1-2, with 7 nucleotides matching TRBD1. V lost 5 bases and J lost 4; bases outside the gene matches: 10. The CDR3 runs to 15 residues. Germline CDR1 MNHEY, CDR2 SVGAGI. The CDR3 region has the DNA TGTGCCAGCAGTAAAAACAGGGGCGACGGCTATGGCTACACCTTC. As protein: CASSKNRGDGYGYTF.

The rearrangement links TRBV6-5 to TRBJ1-1; TRBD1 matches at 9 bases. This CDR3 has 13 residues. The germline V gene has CDR1 MNHEY and CDR2 SVGAGI. The trim removed 10 bases at V and 5 bases at J, leaving 8 bases unmatched. CDR3 DNA: TGTGCCACCAAGACAGGGGGTTATACTGAAGCTTTCTTT. Amino acids: CATKTGGYTEAFF.

The V call is TRBV7-9, the J call TRBJ1-2; maybe TRBD1 (5 bases). The CDR3 runs to 14 residues. The germline gives CDR1 SEHNR, CDR2 FQNEAQ (reference sequence). V lost 1 base and J 10 bases, leaving 16 bases between the germline ends. CDR3 sequence (DNA): TGTGCCAGCAGCTTAGGGGTCGGGGGGTCGGACTACACCTTC. Its protein is CASSLGVGGSDYTF.

The chain carries TRBV20-1 and TRBJ1-5, with TRBD1 identical over 10 bases. Unmatched junction bases numbered 11, after V lost 3 bases and J lost 0 bases. The V gene's germline CDR1 is DFQATT and CDR2 SNEGSKA (reference sequence). This CDR3 has 18 amino acids. The CDR3: CSASFQRQGAHSNQPQHF. The DNA of the CDR3 is TGCAGTGCTAGTTTTCAGAGACAGGGGGCTCATAGCAATCAGCCCCAGCATTTT.

The rearrangement links TRBV19 to TRBJ2-6, with a possible D match to TRBD2 (5 bases). CDR3 length: 15 amino acids. The V and J ends lost 2 bases and 2 bases respectively, with 7 bases between them. Per germline, CDR1 LNHDA and CDR2 SQIVND (reference sequence). The CDR3 spells CASSITGTGANVLTF. The DNA of the CDR3 is TGTGCCAGTAGTATAACCGGGACTGGGGCCAACGTCCTGACTTTC.

The rearrangement uses TRBV19 and TRBJ1-2, with TRBD1 matching 10 bases. The CDR3 consists of 14 residues. J was trimmed by 2 bases and V by 3 bases; bases with no gene match: 0. Germline values: CDR1 LNHDA, CDR2 SQIVND (reference sequence). DNA of the CDR3: TGTGCCAGTAGTATGGACAGGGGGAACTATGGCTACACCTTC. This sequence encodes CASSMDRGNYGYTF.

The chain combines TRBV6-1 with TRBJ1-1, with D possibly being TRBD1 (6 bases). CDR1 is MNHNS, CDR2 SASEGT, per germline. V lost 3 bases to trimming and J lost 1 base, with 12 bases between them. The CDR3 has 15 residues. The DNA of the CDR3 is TGTGCCAGCAGTGATAGGGGGTCTTGGAACACTGAAGCTTTCTTT. It yields the protein CASSDRGSWNTEAFF.

The CDR3 DNA reads as TGTGCCAGCAGCCGACAGGGTGAAGCTTTCTTT. Encoded protein: CASSRQGEAFF. This rearrangement joins TRBV7-6 to TRBJ1-1, with 7 positions matching TRBD1. Unmatched junction bases numbered 1, after V lost 5 bases and J lost 7 bases. CDR1 is SGHVS and CDR2 is FNYEAQ in the germline V gene. The CDR3 extends over 11 amino acids. Together with reference TRBV7-6 and TRBJ1-1, the CDR3 gives the full variable domain: GAGVSQSPRYKVTKRGQDVALRCDPISGHVSLYWYRQALGQGPEFLTYFNYEAQQDKSGLPNDRFSAERPEGSISTLTIQRTEQRDSAMYRCASSRQGEAFFGQGTRLTVV.

This chain connects TRBV5-1 to TRBJ1-5; 8 bases match TRBD1. Looked up from germline, CDR1 is SGHRS and CDR2 is YFSETQ. This CDR3 contains 15 residues. Trimming cost V 2 bases and J 4 bases; bases outside gene matches: 5. The DNA for the CDR3 is TGCGCCAGCAGCTTTGGAACAGGGGGAAATCAGCCCCAGCATTTT. This codes for CASSFGTGGNQPQHF.

The sample holds one count of this clone. J is TRBJ1-2 and V is TRBV10-2, with a tentative D call TRBD1 (6 bases). Germline CDR1 and CDR2: WSHSY and SAAADI. The CDR3 runs 14 residues. The germline V and J ends were trimmed by 1 base and 8 bases, with 14 bases remaining between them. This CDR3 reads CASSEFLQGGGYTF. In DNA form, the CDR3 reads TGCGCCAGCAGTGAGTTTTTACAGGGTGGCGGCTACACCTTC.

This clone showed up just once. CDR3 region: CASSGQGVAAGYTF. CDR3 in DNA: TGTGCCAGCAGTGGACAGGGGGTCGCCGCCGGCTACACCTTC. This chain links TRBV6-1 with TRBJ1-2, with 9 bases fitting TRBD1. The CDR3 sequence is 14 residues long. The junction had 8 bases not matched to a gene; V was cut back by 4 bases and J by 8 bases. Looked up from germline, CDR1 is MNHNS and CDR2 is SASEGT.

This chain connects TRBV7-8 to TRBJ2-5; 13 nucleotides align to TRBD2. This CDR3 has 17 amino acids. Trimming at V came to 1 base and at J to 5 bases, leaving 7 bases not matched to a gene. Germline V gene sequence: CDR1 SGHVS, CDR2 FQNEAQ. CDR3 nucleotides: TGTGCCAGCAGCTTAGGGGGACTAGCGGGGCCCCAGGAGACCCAGTACTTC. It translates to CASSLGGLAGPQETQYF.

The chain combines TRBV27 with TRBJ1-1; TRBD1 agrees at 10 bases. V lost 4 bases, J lost 10 bases, and 12 bases stayed unmatched. The germline V gene encodes CDR1 MNHEY and CDR2 SMNVEV (reference sequence). CDR3 length: 15 amino acids. The CDR3 coding sequence is TGTGCCAGCAGTTCCCACCCTGACAGGGGGCTTCCAGCTTTCTTT. Encoded protein: CASSSHPDRGLPAFF.